These 9 T cell receptor beta chains were sequenced from one sample in a study of shared clonotypes between healthy human individuals. This table comes from immunoSEQ multiplex PCR, and its TCRdb copy is limited to in-frame clones, with some not included. The table includes about 2.4 million clones, roughly nine tenths detected once. The sequencing sample was made of naive CD4+ T cells sorted from blood. The subset here: CD45RA+ positively selected. The source of these receptors is a man aged 18 to 29 in good health.

This rearrangement joins TRBV19 to TRBJ1-1; 10 nucleotides line up with TRBD1. This CDR3 spans 15 amino acids. Unmatched junction bases numbered 7, after V lost 4 bases and J lost 5 bases. In germline, CDR1 is LNHDA, CDR2 SQIVND (reference sequence). CDR3 amino acids: CASSTGQGGNTEAFF. The DNA for the CDR3 is TGTGCCAGTAGTACCGGACAGGGGGGGAATACTGAAGCTTTCTTT.

This chain links TRBV30 with TRBJ1-5, with TRBD1 identical over 11 bases. V was pared by 1 base and J by 2 bases, with 10 bases of the junction left unmatched. CDR1 is GTSNPN and CDR2 is SVGIG in the germline V gene (reference sequence). This CDR3 is 18 amino acids long. The CDR3 here is CAWSAGTGGFGGNQPQHF. CDR3 coding DNA: TGTGCCTGGAGTGCCGGGACAGGGGGGTTTGGGGGCAATCAGCCCCAGCATTTT.

The rearrangement uses TRBV6-5 and TRBJ1-6, with D possibly TRBD1 on 5 matching bases. The CDR3 is made up of 15 amino acids. In germline, CDR1 is MNHEY, CDR2 SVGAGI. V lost 1 base and J 5 bases, leaving 9 bases between the germline ends. The CDR3 sequence: CASSYWQGDNSPLHF. Here the CDR3 DNA reads TGTGCCAGCAGTTACTGGCAGGGTGATAATTCACCCCTCCACTTT.

This chain joins TRBV28 and TRBJ1-1; no firm D call. From germline, CDR1 is MDHEN and CDR2 SYDVKM. This CDR3 spans 13 amino acids. Deletions cut 5 bases from V and 3 bases from J, with 10 bases between. CDR3 DNA sequence: TGTGCCAGCAGTCCCAGGCTAGACACTGAAGCTTTCTTT. It translates to CASSPRLDTEAFF. The full variable domain, with the rest looked up from reference TRBV28 and TRBJ1-1, is DVKVTQSSRYLVKRTGEKVFLECVQDMDHENMFWYRQDPGLGLRLIYFSYDVKMKEKGDIPEGYSVSREKKERFSLILESASTNQTSMYLCASSPRLDTEAFFGQGTRLTVV.

The chain joins TRBV30 to TRBJ1-2; D uncertain. V was shortened by 1 base and J by 2 bases, with 8 bases between the two germline ends. The CDR3 consists of 13 residues. Germline V lookup: CDR1 GTSNPN, CDR2 SVGIG (reference sequence). The CDR3 DNA sequence: TGTGCCTGGAGTGGGAACACCAACTATGGCTACACCTTC. Its translation is CAWSGNTNYGYTF.

The chain couples TRBV6-6 to TRBJ1-2, with D unclear. V lost 2 bases and J 2 bases, leaving 9 bases between the germline ends. The CDR3 has 14 residues. Per the germline V gene, CDR1 is MNHNY and CDR2 is SVGAGI (reference sequence). CDR3 in DNA: TGTGCCAGCAGTTACGCACAGACGAACTATGGCTACACCTTC. This gives the protein CASSYAQTNYGYTF.

The CDR3 nucleotides read TGCGCCAGCAGCCCACCCGGTCGACAGGACGCCTACAATGAGCAGTTCTTC. Its protein product is CASSPPGRQDAYNEQFF. The chain links TRBV4-1 to TRBJ2-1, with D maybe TRBD1 (6 bases). V lost 4 bases, J lost 2 bases, and 18 bases lay in between. From germline, CDR1 is MGHRA and CDR2 YSYEKL. This CDR3 is 17 amino acids long.

The V and J genes are TRBV30 and TRBJ2-3, with 10 bases aligning to TRBD1. The V gene's germline CDR1 is GTSNPN and CDR2 SVGIG (reference sequence). This CDR3 has 13 amino acids. Trimming took 3 bases from V and 4 from J; bases not matched to a gene: 1. This CDR3 is CAWRGTGADTQYF. The CDR3 region has the DNA TGTGCCTGGAGGGGGACAGGGGCAGATACGCAGTATTTT. Filled out from reference TRBV30 and TRBJ2-3, the complete variable domain reads SQTIHQWPATLVQPVGSPLSLECTVEGTSNPNLYWYRQAAGRGLQLLFYSVGIGQISSEVPQNLSASRPQDRQFILSSKKLLLSDSGFYLCAWRGTGADTQYFGPGTRLTVL.

This chain connects TRBV5-6 to TRBJ1-2, with D perhaps TRBD1 (6 bases). This CDR3 contains 17 residues. V dropped 4 bases and J dropped 4 bases, with 23 bases sitting between them. Looked up from germline, CDR1 is SGHDT and CDR2 is YYEEEE. CDR3 sequence: CASSDRRRGQFAYGYTF. The CDR3 region has the DNA TGTGCCAGCAGCGACCGCAGGCGGGGGCAGTTTGCCTATGGCTACACCTTC.